The rows below give T cell receptor beta chains drawn from one sample of a study of blood T cell repertoires in COVID-19. Clones were read by immunoSEQ multiplex PCR, and TCRdb kept only the in-frame ones, dropping some. The sample holds more than 200,000 clones; almost 90% are singletons and the top ten take around 2.9%. Sequencing was done on a sample of peripheral blood. These receptors were taken from a woman aged 60 to 75 with acute or convalescent COVID-19. Both conserved end residues are part of each CDR3. The order of the fields is D gene, V gene, clone size, J gene, CDR3 DNA, CDR3 protein. D genes are given only for firm matches. For some rows the clone size is stated as once, few or many, or as a class when expanded; others skip it.

D gene: -
V gene: TRBV20-1
clone size: -
J gene: TRBJ2-7
CDR3 DNA: TGCAGTGCTAGGACAACCTACGAGCAGTACTTC
CDR3 protein: CSARTTYEQYF

D gene: -
V gene: TRBV14
clone size: -
J gene: TRBJ2-5
CDR3 DNA: TGTGCCAGCAGCCAAGGGCTAGCTCGGGAGACCCAGTACTTC
CDR3 protein: CASSQGLARETQYF

D gene: TRBD1
V gene: TRBV6-4
clone size: medium-sized
J gene: TRBJ2-1
CDR3 DNA: TGTGCCAGCCATCCGACAGGGGGATACAATGAGCAGTTCTTC
CDR3 protein: CASHPTGGYNEQFF

D gene: -
V gene: TRBV6-6
clone size: -
J gene: TRBJ1-4
CDR3 DNA: TGTGCCAGCAGCAACTTACAGGGCCCTAATGAAAAACTGTTTTTT
CDR3 protein: CASSNLQGPNEKLFF

D gene: -
V gene: TRBV11-3
clone size: -
J gene: TRBJ1-1
CDR3 DNA: TGTGCCAGCAGTTCCTACAGAATGAACACTGAAGCTTTCTTT
CDR3 protein: CASSSYRMNTEAFF

D gene: -
V gene: TRBV6-5
clone size: once
J gene: TRBJ1-1
CDR3 DNA: TGTGCCAGCAGTTACCGGGGGAGGAACACTGAAGCTTTCTTT
CDR3 protein: CASSYRGRNTEAFF

D gene: -
V gene: TRBV25-1
clone size: -
J gene: TRBJ1-1
CDR3 DNA: TGTGCCAGCAGTGCACAGGGTAACACTGAAGCTTTCTTT
CDR3 protein: CASSAQGNTEAFF

D gene: -
V gene: TRBV5-4
clone size: -
J gene: TRBJ1-1
CDR3 DNA: TGTGCCAGCAGCGATGGACTCTCAACGAACACTGAAGCTTTCTTT
CDR3 protein: CASSDGLSTNTEAFF

D gene: TRBD1
V gene: TRBV6-5
clone size: -
J gene: TRBJ1-1
CDR3 DNA: TGTGCCAGCACCAAAGGACAGGGGGTAGGCACTGAAGCTTTCTTT
CDR3 protein: CASTKGQGVGTEAFF

D gene: TRBD1
V gene: TRBV25-1
clone size: -
J gene: TRBJ1-5
CDR3 DNA: TGTGCCAGCAGTGAACCGACAGGGTATGGTCAGCCCCAGCATTTT
CDR3 protein: CASSEPTGYGQPQHF

D gene: -
V gene: TRBV28
clone size: few
J gene: TRBJ1-5
CDR3 DNA: TGTGCCAGCAGCCGAGGGGGGGGCAATCAGCCCCAGCATTTT
CDR3 protein: CASSRGGGNQPQHF

D gene: TRBD1
V gene: TRBV19
clone size: -
J gene: TRBJ1-3
CDR3 DNA: TGTGCCAGTAGTCGACAGGGGGCGCGGGGAAACACCATATATTTT
CDR3 protein: CASSRQGARGNTIYF

D gene: TRBD1
V gene: TRBV28
clone size: -
J gene: TRBJ2-7
CDR3 DNA: TGTGCCAGCAGCCAAAGACAGGGGGTAGGCGAGCAGTACTTC
CDR3 protein: CASSQRQGVGEQYF

D gene: TRBD1
V gene: TRBV18
clone size: -
J gene: TRBJ1-6
CDR3 DNA: TGTGCCAGCTCGGGGACAGCGTATAATTCACCCCTCCACTTT
CDR3 protein: CASSGTAYNSPLHF

D gene: -
V gene: TRBV7-2
clone size: once
J gene: TRBJ1-4
CDR3 DNA: TGTGCCAGCAGCCCCGGCGGGGGGAATCGGGGTGAAAAACTGTTTTTT
CDR3 protein: CASSPGGGNRGEKLFF

D gene: -
V gene: TRBV30
clone size: few
J gene: TRBJ1-3
CDR3 DNA: TGTGCCTGGATTCCGACCGGGAGAGGAAACACCATATATTTT
CDR3 protein: CAWIPTGRGNTIYF

D gene: TRBD1
V gene: TRBV4-1
clone size: -
J gene: TRBJ1-2
CDR3 DNA: TGCGCCAGCAGCCAAGTGGGACAGGGGCAAGGCTACACCTTC
CDR3 protein: CASSQVGQGQGYTF

D gene: TRBD1
V gene: TRBV7-9
clone size: -
J gene: TRBJ1-3
CDR3 DNA: TGTGCCAGCAGCTCCAGGGGGCTCGAAGGAAACACCATATATTTT
CDR3 protein: CASSSRGLEGNTIYF

D gene: -
V gene: TRBV10-1
clone size: -
J gene: TRBJ1-1
CDR3 DNA: TGCGCCAACCGATTAAACAGGATAGAGAACACTGAAGCTTTCTTT
CDR3 protein: CANRLNRIENTEAFF

D gene: -
V gene: TRBV6-2/TRBV6-3
clone size: -
J gene: TRBJ2-1
CDR3 DNA: TGTGCCAGCAGTCGACCAGGGACTTTGGGGAATGAGCAGTTCTTC
CDR3 protein: CASSRPGTLGNEQFF

D gene: TRBD1
V gene: TRBV7-6
clone size: -
J gene: TRBJ2-7
CDR3 DNA: TGTGCCAGCAGCTTAGGCCTTCCGGGACAGAACTACGAGCAGTACTTC
CDR3 protein: CASSLGLPGQNYEQYF

D gene: -
V gene: TRBV6-1
clone size: -
J gene: TRBJ1-4
CDR3 DNA: TGTGCCAGCAGTGAAAGGCCGGCAGGCGCCTCAACTAATGAAAAACTGTTTTTT
CDR3 protein: CASSERPAGASTNEKLFF

D gene: TRBD2
V gene: TRBV18
clone size: -
J gene: TRBJ2-3
CDR3 DNA: TGTGCCAGCTCACCTGGACTAGCGGGAGGTTCAGATACGCAGTATTTT
CDR3 protein: CASSPGLAGGSDTQYF

D gene: -
V gene: TRBV30
clone size: -
J gene: TRBJ2-1
CDR3 DNA: TGTGCCTGGAGTAGAGCCCTTTACAATGAGCAGTTCTTC
CDR3 protein: CAWSRALYNEQFF

D gene: TRBD2
V gene: TRBV6-5
clone size: -
J gene: TRBJ2-1
CDR3 DNA: TGTGCCAGCAGTTACCGAGGGACTAGCGGGACCAATGAGCAGTTCTTC
CDR3 protein: CASSYRGTSGTNEQFF

D gene: -
V gene: TRBV18
clone size: -
J gene: TRBJ2-7
CDR3 DNA: TGTGCCAGCTCACCAGCTGCAGGGGTTTCCTACGAGCAGTACTTC
CDR3 protein: CASSPAAGVSYEQYF